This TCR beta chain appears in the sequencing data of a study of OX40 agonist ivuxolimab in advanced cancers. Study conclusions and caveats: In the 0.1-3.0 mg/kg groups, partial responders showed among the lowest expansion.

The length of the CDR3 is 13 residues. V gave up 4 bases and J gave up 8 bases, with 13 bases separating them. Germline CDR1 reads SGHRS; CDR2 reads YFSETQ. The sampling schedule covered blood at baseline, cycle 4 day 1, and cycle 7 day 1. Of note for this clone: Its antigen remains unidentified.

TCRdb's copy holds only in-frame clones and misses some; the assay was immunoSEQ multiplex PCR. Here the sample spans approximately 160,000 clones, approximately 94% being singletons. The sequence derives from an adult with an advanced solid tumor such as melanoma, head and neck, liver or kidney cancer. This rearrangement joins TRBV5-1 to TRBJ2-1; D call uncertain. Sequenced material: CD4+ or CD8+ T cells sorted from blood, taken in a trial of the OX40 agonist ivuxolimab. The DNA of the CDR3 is TGCGCCAGCAGCCGCCGTGAGGTCCATGAGCAGTTCTTC. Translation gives CASSRREVHEQFF. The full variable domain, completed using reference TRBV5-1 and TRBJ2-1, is KAGVTQTPRYLIKTRGQQVTLSCSPISGHRSVSWYQQTPGQGLQFLFEYFSETQRNKGNFPGRFSGRQFSNSRSEMNVSTLELGDSALYLCASSRREVHEQFFGPGTRLTVL.